This T cell receptor beta chain was identified in a study of T cell responses to AZD1222 COVID-19 vaccine. Only in-frame clones appear in the TCRdb table, and some are missing; sequencing was by immunoSEQ multiplex PCR. The table lists fewer than 150,000 clones, over 80% of them singletons. CDR1 is LNHDA, CDR2 SQIVND, per germline (reference sequence). The CDR3 contains 13 residues. The junction had 8 bases not matched to a gene; V was cut back by 5 bases and J by 8 bases. This TCR was sampled from an adult in good health. The chain uses TRBV19 and TRBJ1-2; 7 bases match TRBD1. The source material was peripheral blood, sampled on day 0 of AZD1222 vaccination. The CDR3, as DNA: TGTGCCAGTAGTCCAGGGACAGCTATCGGCTACACCTTC. As protein: CASSPGTAIGYTF.